The 2 T cell receptor beta chains presented below share a single source sample, sequenced in a study of identical twins. TCRdb called the 5' RACE reads again in MiXCR, with one record for every CDR3 protein. Counted here are approximately 350,000 distinct CDR3 sequences, roughly an eighth occurring once; the ten biggest clones make up just over 7%. These sequences were also reported in another study, on yellow fever vaccine responses in identical twins.

Sequencing used CD8+ T cells sorted from blood. The receptors stem from a woman under 30 in good health.

V gene TRBV9 combines with J gene TRBJ2-3, with 14 bases identical to TRBD2. J lost 0 bases, V lost 2 bases, and 5 bases had no gene match. CDR1 and CDR2 (germline): SGDLS, YYNGEE. This CDR3 comprises 18 residues. The CDR3 is CASSVAGTSGRSTDTQYF. CDR3 DNA: TGTGCCAGCAGCGTGGCCGGGACTAGCGGGAGAAGCACAGATACGCAGTATTTT.

In its sample, this clonotype was seen a few times. The genes are TRBV12-5 and TRBJ2-5; 14 bases line up with TRBD2. V shed 5 bases and J 0 bases; nucleotides not matched to a gene: 8. The CDR3 loop spans 18 amino acids. CDR1 is LGHNT and CDR2 is FRNRAP in the germline V gene. The DNA for the CDR3 is TGTGCTAGTGGTGCCGGGACTAGCGGGAGTTCGTACCAAGAGACCCAGTACTTC. Its translation: CASGAGTSGSSYQETQYF.